These 10 T cell receptor beta chains originate from one sample sequenced in a study of blood T cell repertoires in COVID-19. Some clones are missing from TCRdb's copy, which holds only in-frame ones; the method was immunoSEQ multiplex PCR. The sample carries some 200,000 clones, approximately 90% recorded once. The sequenced sample was peripheral blood. The source of these receptors is a woman under 30 who had recovered from COVID-19.

The chain is built from TRBV4-2 and TRBJ1-1, with 10 positions matching TRBD1. The V segment lost 4 bases and the J segment 8 bases; nucleotides outside the gene matches: 1. This CDR3 contains 12 residues. Germline values: CDR1 LGHNA, CDR2 YNFKEQ. The CDR3 spells CASSPTGGEAFF. CDR3 coding DNA: TGTGCCAGCAGCCCGACAGGGGGCGAAGCTTTCTTT.

The rearrangement links TRBV11-3 to TRBJ1-2; D is unresolved. The germline gives CDR1 SGHNT, CDR2 YENEEA. The V gene lost 2 bases and the J gene lost 8 bases, with 12 bases spanning the gap. The CDR3 is 13 amino acids. This CDR3 reads CASSLSDREGYTF. The CDR3 DNA reads TGTGCCAGCAGCTTATCCGACCGGGAGGGCTACACCTTC.

This clone was picked up a small number of times. V is TRBV6-1 and J is TRBJ1-4; tentatively, D is TRBD1 (5 bases). Trimming took 3 bases from V and 0 from J, leaving 17 bases between them. The germline V gene encodes CDR1 MNHNS and CDR2 SASEGT. This CDR3 is 18 amino acids long. CDR3 nucleotides: TGTGCCAGCAGTGACAGGGCATTTAACTCCCCAACTAATGAAAAACTGTTTTTT. Protein product: CASSDRAFNSPTNEKLFF.

J is TRBJ2-3 and V is TRBV11-2; 10 positions match TRBD2. This CDR3 is built from 15 residues. Germline V gene sequence: CDR1 SGHAT, CDR2 FQNNGV. With 3 bases clipped from V and 2 bases from J, the junction kept 2 bases outside the gene matches. The CDR3 DNA reads TGTGCCAGCAGCTTCACTAGCGGGGTCACAGATACGCAGTATTTT. Residues: CASSFTSGVTDTQYF.

V is TRBV18 and J is TRBJ1-3; D remains ambiguous. Between the trimmed V and J ends, which lost 1 base and 0 bases, there was a span of 7 bases. Germline V lookup: CDR1 KGHSH, CDR2 LQKENI. The length of the CDR3 is 15 residues. CDR3 nucleotides: TGTGCCAGCTCACCACAACTGAGCTCTGGAAACACCATATATTTT. The encoded protein is CASSPQLSSGNTIYF.

The chain carries TRBV29-1 and TRBJ1-4, with D unresolved. The CDR3 covers 13 residues. CDR1 and CDR2 (germline): SQVTM, ANQGSEA. Trimming pared 4 bases from V and 0 bases from J, leaving 6 bases between. In nucleotides, the CDR3 is TGCAGCGTTGGAGTCCCAACTAATGAAAAACTGTTTTTT. As protein: CSVGVPTNEKLFF.

The chain couples TRBV3-1 (or the pseudogene TRBV3-2) to TRBJ1-1; no definite D call. CDR1 and CDR2 from the germline V gene are LGHDT and YNNKEL (reference sequence). The CDR3 is 14 amino acids. Trimming stripped 1 base from V and 1 base from J, with 7 bases between. The CDR3 DNA reads TGTGCCAGCAGCCAAGTTTCAGGGAACACTGAAGCTTTCTTT. Translated, it gives CASSQVSGNTEAFF.

The table lists this clone with a count of one. The CDR3 region is CASSEGRALNYGYTF. The DNA of the CDR3 is TGTGCCAGCAGTGAAGGCCGAGCCCTTAACTATGGCTACACCTTC. The chain recombines TRBV2 with TRBJ1-2; unclear D gene. Trimming removed 1 base from V and 1 base from J, with 10 bases in between. Germline V CDR1 and CDR2: SNHLY, FYNNEI. CDR3 length: 15 amino acids.

This clone was seen more than once but under ten times. The rearrangement joins TRBV19 to TRBJ1-1; D is unresolved. Trimming removed 3 bases from V and 7 bases from J, with 15 bases in between. The CDR3 consists of 14 residues. CDR1 and CDR2 (germline): LNHDA, SQIVND (reference sequence). Here the CDR3 DNA reads TGTGCCAGTAGTATCCGCCCCCGGGTGGGTGAAGCTTTCTTT. Protein sequence: CASSIRPRVGEAFF.

V usage is TRBV9 and J usage is TRBJ2-3; D is unresolved. The CDR3 totals 12 residues. Deletions cut 2 bases from V and 2 bases from J, with 3 bases between. Germline V gene lookup returns CDR1 SGDLS and CDR2 YYNGEE. As DNA, the CDR3 is TGTGCCAGCAGCGTCCTCACAGATACGCAGTATTTT. This gives the protein CASSVLTDTQYF.